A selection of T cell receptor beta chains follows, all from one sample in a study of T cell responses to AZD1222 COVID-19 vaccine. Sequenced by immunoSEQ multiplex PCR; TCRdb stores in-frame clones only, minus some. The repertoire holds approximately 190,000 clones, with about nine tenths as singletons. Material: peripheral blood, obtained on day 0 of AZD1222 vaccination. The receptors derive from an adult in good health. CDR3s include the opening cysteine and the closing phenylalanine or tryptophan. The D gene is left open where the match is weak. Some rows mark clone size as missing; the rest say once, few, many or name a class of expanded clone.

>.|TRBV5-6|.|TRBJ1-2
TGTGCCAGCAGCTTGGCCAATGGCGGTTACGGAGACTATGGCTACACCTTC
CASSLANGGYGDYGYTF
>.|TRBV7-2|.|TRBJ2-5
TGTGCCAGCAGCTTCCCACGGGTACAAGAGACCCAGTACTTC
CASSFPRVQETQYF
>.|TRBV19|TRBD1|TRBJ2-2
TGTGCCAGTAGTAAATGGATTGGAGCAGGGGGCACCGGGGAGCTGTTTTTT
CASSKWIGAGGTGELFF
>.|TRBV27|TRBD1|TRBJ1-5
TGTGCCAGCAAGCAGGGGGGAAGTAATCAGCCCCAGCATTTT
CASKQGGSNQPQHF
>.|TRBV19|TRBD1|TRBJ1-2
TGTGCCAGTAGCCCCCTCGGACAGGTCTATGGCTACACCTTC
CASSPLGQVYGYTF
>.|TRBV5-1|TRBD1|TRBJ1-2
TGCGCCAGCAGCTTTCGACCGACAGGGGGGAATGGTCCGGAGGGCTACACCTTC
CASSFRPTGGNGPEGYTF
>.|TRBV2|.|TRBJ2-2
TGTGCCAGCCAGCGAGAGTTCACCGGGGAGCTGTTTTTT
CASQREFTGELFF
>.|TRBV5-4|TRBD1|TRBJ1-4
TGTGCCAGCAGCCCTGGACCCTTGACGGGACAGGGTGGTGAAAAACTGTTTTTT
CASSPGPLTGQGGEKLFF
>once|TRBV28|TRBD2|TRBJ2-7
TGTGCCAGCAGTCGTAGCGGGAGCCCCAACGAGCAGTACTTC
CASSRSGSPNEQYF
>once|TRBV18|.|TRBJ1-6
TGTGCCAGCTCATCTAAACAGACAGACTACTATAATTCACCCCTCCACTTT
CASSSKQTDYYNSPLHF
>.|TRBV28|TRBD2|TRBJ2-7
TGTGCCAGCAGTCTGGGACTAGCGGGAAGTTACTCCTACGAGCAGTACTTC
CASSLGLAGSYSYEQYF
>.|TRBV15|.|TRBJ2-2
TGTGCCACCAGCAGGAGAGGGACCGGGGAGCTGTTTTTT
CATSRRGTGELFF
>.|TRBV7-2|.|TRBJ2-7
TGTGCCAGCAGTTGGACCCCCAGCCTTCTCGAGCAGTACTTC
CASSWTPSLLEQYF
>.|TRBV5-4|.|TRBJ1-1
TGTGCCAGCAGCTTGTTTCAGGTGAACACTGAAGCTTTCTTT
CASSLFQVNTEAFF
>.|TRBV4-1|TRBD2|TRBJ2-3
TGCGCCAGCAGCCAGACGACTAGCGGGAGGCTAGATACGCAGTATTTT
CASSQTTSGRLDTQYF
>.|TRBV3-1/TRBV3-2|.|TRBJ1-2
TGTGCCAGCAGCCAAGGTCGCCAGGGCGCTAACTATGGCTACACCTTC
CASSQGRQGANYGYTF
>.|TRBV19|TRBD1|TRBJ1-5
TGTGCCAGATCGCGAGGGACAGGTGCGAAGCCCCAGCATTTT
CARSRGTGAKPQHF
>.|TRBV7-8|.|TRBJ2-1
TGTGCCAGCAGCTTATTGGGGGGACTTTCCTACAATGAGCAGTTCTTC
CASSLLGGLSYNEQFF
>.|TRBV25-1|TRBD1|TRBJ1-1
TGTGCCAGCAGCGCCAGACAGGGCTCAGTGGCTGAAGCTTTCTTT
CASSARQGSVAEAFF
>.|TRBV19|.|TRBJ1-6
TGTGCCAGTTCGCGAATGACGGAGAATTCACCCCTCCACTTT
CASSRMTENSPLHF
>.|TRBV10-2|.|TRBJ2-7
TGCGCCAGCAGTGAGTCAAGGGTCAGCTACGAGCAGTACTTC
CASSESRVSYEQYF
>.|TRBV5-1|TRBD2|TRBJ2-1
TGCGCCAGCAGCTCAGGACTAGTCTCCTACAATGAGCAGTTCTTC
CASSSGLVSYNEQFF
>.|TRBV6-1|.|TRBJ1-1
TGTGCCAGCAGTGAAGATGCGTTCGAAGCTTTCTTT
CASSEDAFEAFF
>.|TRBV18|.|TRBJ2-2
TGTGCCAGCTCACCGAAAGGGGACACCGGGGAGCTGTTTTTT
CASSPKGDTGELFF
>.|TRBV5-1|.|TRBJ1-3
TGCGCCAGCAGCTTGGACGTGGGAAACACCATATATTTT
CASSLDVGNTIYF
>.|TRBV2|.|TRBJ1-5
TGTGCCAGCAGTGAAGGTTTTGGGACGGATAGCAATCAGCCCCAGCATTTT
CASSEGFGTDSNQPQHF
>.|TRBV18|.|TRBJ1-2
TGTGCCAGCTCACCACAGGTACACAAGGGCAACTATGGCTACACCTTC
CASSPQVHKGNYGYTF
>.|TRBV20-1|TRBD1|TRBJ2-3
TGCAGTGCTAGTTCCCCGGGACAGGACCTTTTCACGCAGTATTTT
CSASSPGQDLFTQYF
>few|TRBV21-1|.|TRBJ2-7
TGTGCCAGCAGCAAGACCGGGACATACAACGAGCAGTACTTC
CASSKTGTYNEQYF
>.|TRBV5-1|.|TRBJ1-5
TGCGCCAGCAGCTTGGAGGCAGACGGCAATCAGCCCCAGCATTTT
CASSLEADGNQPQHF
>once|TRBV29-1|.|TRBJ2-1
TGCAGCGAACAGTTGGAAGAGCCTTACAATGAGCAGTTCTTC
CSEQLEEPYNEQFF
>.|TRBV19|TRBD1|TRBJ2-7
TGTGCCAGCTCCGGGACAGGATTCTACGAGCAGTACTTC
CASSGTGFYEQYF
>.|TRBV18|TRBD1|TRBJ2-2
TGTGCCAGCTCACGGCCAGGGGGCGCGAGCACCGGGGAGCTGTTTTTT
CASSRPGGASTGELFF
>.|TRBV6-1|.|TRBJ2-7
TGTGCCAGCAGTGAAGCGGGGCAGTACTTC
CASSEAGQYF
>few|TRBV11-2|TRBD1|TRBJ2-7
TGTGCCAGCAGCTACACCGGGACAGGGGCCTCTGTCTACGAGCAGTACTTC
CASSYTGTGASVYEQYF
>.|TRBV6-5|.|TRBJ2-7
TGTGCCAGCAACGCCATTCGGAACAGGGCTGGCGAGCAGTACTTC
CASNAIRNRAGEQYF
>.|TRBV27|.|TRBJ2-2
TGTGCCAGCAGTTCCCGGAGTGGGGGCACCGGGGAGCTGTTTTTT
CASSSRSGGTGELFF
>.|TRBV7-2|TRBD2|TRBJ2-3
TGTGCCAGCGGCACGGGGGGAGGGGCAGATACGCAGTATTTT
CASGTGGGADTQYF
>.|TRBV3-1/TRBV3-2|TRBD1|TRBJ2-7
TGTGCCAGCAGCCAAGGTTCCGGACAGGACAACGAGCAGTACTTC
CASSQGSGQDNEQYF
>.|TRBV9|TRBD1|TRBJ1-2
TGTGCCAGCAGCGCACAGGGGAAATCTGACTATGGCTACACCTTC
CASSAQGKSDYGYTF
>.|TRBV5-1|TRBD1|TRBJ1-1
TGCGCCAGCAGCTCGGTAGGGACAGGGCTTAACACTGAAGCTTTCTTT
CASSSVGTGLNTEAFF
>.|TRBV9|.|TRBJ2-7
TGTGCCAGCAGCCCAGGCTACGAGCAGTACTTC
CASSPGYEQYF
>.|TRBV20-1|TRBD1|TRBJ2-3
TGCAGTGCTAGTTTTCAGGGGGTTTTAACAGATACGCAGTATTTT
CSASFQGVLTDTQYF
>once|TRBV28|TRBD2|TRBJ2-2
TGTGCCAGCAGTTTTCAAGGCGGGAGGGCCCTCGTAACCGGGGAGCTGTTTTTT
CASSFQGGRALVTGELFF
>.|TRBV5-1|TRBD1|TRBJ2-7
TGCGCCAGCAGCTTCGGAGACAGGGTAGGGCCCAGCTCCTACGAGCAGTACTTC
CASSFGDRVGPSSYEQYF
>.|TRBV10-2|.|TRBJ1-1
TGCGCCAGCAGTGCTCGGGGGTTGGACACTGAAGCTTTCTTT
CASSARGLDTEAFF
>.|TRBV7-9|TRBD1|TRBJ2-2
TGTGCCAGCAGCCTCTCTGGACAGGGTAACACCGGGGAGCTGTTTTTT
CASSLSGQGNTGELFF
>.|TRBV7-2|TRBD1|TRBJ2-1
TGTGCCAGCAGCGAAGACAGGGACGAGCAGTTCTTC
CASSEDRDEQFF
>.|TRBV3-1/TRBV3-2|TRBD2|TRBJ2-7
TGTGCCAGCAGCATAGCGGGGGAGCAAGGCGAGCAGTACTTC
CASSIAGEQGEQYF
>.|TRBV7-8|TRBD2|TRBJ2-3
TGTGCCAGCAGCTTACTGTTTCCTAGCGGGGGGGTAAGCACAGATACGCAGTATTTT
CASSLLFPSGGVSTDTQYF
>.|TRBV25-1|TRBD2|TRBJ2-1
TGTGCCAGCAGTGACCTGGGACTAGCGGACAATGAGCAGTTCTTC
CASSDLGLADNEQFF
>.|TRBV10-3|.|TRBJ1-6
TGTGCCATCAGTTGGGAAATTAATTCACCCCTCCACTTT
CAISWEINSPLHF
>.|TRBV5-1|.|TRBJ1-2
TGCGCCAGCAGCTCGGACCTCTATGGCTACACCTTC
CASSSDLYGYTF